Sequencing of this T cell receptor (beta chain) was carried out in a study of T cell changes during pregnancy in multiple sclerosis. Only in-frame clones appear in the TCRdb table, and some are missing; sequencing was by immunoSEQ multiplex PCR. The data show some 70,000 clones, more than 80% seen once. The germline V gene has CDR1 SGHVS and CDR2 FNYEAQ. The CDR3 covers 14 residues. V trimming: 5 bases; J trimming: 4 bases; junction bases outside the gene matches: 6. V is TRBV7-6 and J is TRBJ2-5; TRBD2 matches 8 bases. The sample in question was peripheral blood, obtained in the second trimester of pregnancy. The sequence derives from a female donor in good health, enrolled as a control in a pregnancy study. The CDR3 coding sequence is TGTGCCAGCAGCAAGGGACTAGAAGGAGAGACCCAGTACTTC. Protein product: CASSKGLEGETQYF.